Below, one T cell receptor beta chain is given with its context. Germline CDR1 is SGHTA and CDR2 is FQGNSA. V lost 2 bases to trimming and J lost 5 bases; unmatched junction nucleotides: 3. The CDR3 extends over 14 amino acids. This specimen belongs to a study of control samples from healthy donors and cancer patients. Sequenced by immunoSEQ multiplex PCR; TCRdb stores in-frame clones only, minus some. The table includes roughly 45,000 clones, 86% detected once. V gene TRBV7-2 combines with J gene TRBJ2-5; the match to TRBD1 covers 9 bases. The receptor was derived from a woman in her forties or fifties with lung cancer. The sequencing sample was made of PBMCs. CDR3 loop: CASSLTGGLETQYF. CDR3 nucleotides: TGTGCCAGCAGCTTAACAGGGGGCTTGGAGACCCAGTACTTC.